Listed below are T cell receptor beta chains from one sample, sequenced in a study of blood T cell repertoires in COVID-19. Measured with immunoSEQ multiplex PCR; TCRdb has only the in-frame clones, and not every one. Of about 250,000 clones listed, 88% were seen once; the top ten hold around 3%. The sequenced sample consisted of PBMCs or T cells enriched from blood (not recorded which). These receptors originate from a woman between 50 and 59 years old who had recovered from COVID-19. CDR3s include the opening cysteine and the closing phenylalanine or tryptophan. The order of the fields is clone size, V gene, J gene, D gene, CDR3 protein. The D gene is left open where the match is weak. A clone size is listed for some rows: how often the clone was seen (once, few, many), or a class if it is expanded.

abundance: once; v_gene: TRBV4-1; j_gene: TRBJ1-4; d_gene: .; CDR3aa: CASSQGATSINEKLFF
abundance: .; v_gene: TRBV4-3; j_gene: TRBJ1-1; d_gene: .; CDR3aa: CASSQETGNTEAFF
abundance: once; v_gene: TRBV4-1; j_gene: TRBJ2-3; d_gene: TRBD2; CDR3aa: CASGLAGVTDTQYF
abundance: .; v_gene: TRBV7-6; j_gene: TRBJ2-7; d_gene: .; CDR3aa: CASGGQSYEQYF
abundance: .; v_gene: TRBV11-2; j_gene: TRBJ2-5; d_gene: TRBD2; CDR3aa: CASSKGTRGRLVQTQYF
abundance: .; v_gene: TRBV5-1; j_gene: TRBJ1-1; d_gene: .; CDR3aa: CASSGDSMNTEAFF
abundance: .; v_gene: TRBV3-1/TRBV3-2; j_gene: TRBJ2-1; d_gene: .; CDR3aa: CASSQVMIKRQSSGSYNEQFF
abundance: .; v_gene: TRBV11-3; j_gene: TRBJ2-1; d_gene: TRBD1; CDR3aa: CASSLGGGYEQFF
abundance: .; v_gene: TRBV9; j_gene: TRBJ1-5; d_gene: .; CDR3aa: CASSVDGAPTGPQHF
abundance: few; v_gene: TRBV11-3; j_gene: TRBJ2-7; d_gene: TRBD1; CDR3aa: CASSHGQGYEQYF
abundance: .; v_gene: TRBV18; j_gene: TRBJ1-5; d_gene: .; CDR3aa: CASSSDRHQPQHF
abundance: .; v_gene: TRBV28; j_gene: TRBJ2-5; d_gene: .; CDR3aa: CASSFGAQETQYF
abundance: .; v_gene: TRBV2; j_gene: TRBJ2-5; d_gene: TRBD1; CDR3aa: CASILQGMVQETQYF
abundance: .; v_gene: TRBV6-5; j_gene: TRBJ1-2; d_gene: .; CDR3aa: CASSYMRGGGNYGYTF
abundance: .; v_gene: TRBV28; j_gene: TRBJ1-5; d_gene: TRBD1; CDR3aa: CASSSTPGQGRQPQHF
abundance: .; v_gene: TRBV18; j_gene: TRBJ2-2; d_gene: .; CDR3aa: CASSLDSTGELFF
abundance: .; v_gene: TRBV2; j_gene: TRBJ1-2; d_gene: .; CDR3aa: CASSEVGRGGYGYTF
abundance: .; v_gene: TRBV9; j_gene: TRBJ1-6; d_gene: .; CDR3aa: CASSVRGDTSPLHF
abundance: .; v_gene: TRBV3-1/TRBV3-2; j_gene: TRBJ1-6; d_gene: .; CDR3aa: CASSQVGAGSPLHF
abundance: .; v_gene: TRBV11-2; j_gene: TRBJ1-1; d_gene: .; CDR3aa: CASSLARNTEAFF
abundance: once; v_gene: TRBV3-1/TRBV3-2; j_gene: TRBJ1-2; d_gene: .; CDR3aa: CASSHQFRQSGYTF
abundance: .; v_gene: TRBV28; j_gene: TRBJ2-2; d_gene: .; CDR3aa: CASSLYRSNTGELFF
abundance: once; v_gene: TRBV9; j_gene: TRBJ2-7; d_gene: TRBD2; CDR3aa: CASSGGSSGRADFFYEQYF
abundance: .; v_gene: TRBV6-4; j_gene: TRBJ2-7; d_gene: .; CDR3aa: CAPPTRGSSYEQYF
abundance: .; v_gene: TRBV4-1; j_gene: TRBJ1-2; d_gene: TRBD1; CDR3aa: CASSQERQGYGYTF
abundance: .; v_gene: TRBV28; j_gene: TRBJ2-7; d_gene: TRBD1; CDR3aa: CASSLTGIGSYEQYF
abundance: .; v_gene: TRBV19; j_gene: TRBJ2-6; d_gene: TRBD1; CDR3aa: CASRKTGGLSGANVLTF
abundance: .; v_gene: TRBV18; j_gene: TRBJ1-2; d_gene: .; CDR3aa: CASSPGRIDYGYTF
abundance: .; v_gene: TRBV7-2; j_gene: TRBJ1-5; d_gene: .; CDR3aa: CASSLLQGNQPQHF
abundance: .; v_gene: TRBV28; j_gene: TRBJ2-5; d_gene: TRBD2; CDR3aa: CASSLYGRPRLETQYF
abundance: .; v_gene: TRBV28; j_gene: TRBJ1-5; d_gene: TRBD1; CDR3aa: CASSMGQVSQPQHF